The rows below give T cell receptor beta chains drawn from one sample of a study of cytomegalovirus exposure and HLA in healthy donors. Assay used: immunoSEQ multiplex PCR; TCRdb lists only in-frame clones, some missing. Seen here are about 160,000 clones, more than 65% observed once, and the top ten hold about 1.5%. Sequences were obtained from PBMCs. These receptors were obtained from a man aged 45-60 years in good health and CMV-seropositive. Both conserved end residues are part of each CDR3. The D gene is left open where the match is weak. The size field is filled for only some rows; it gives once, few, many or a size class.

V gene,J gene,D gene,clone size,CDR3 protein,CDR3 DNA
TRBV5-1,TRBJ2-5,.,.,CASSLASVSQETQYF,TGCGCCAGCAGCTTGGCTAGCGTCTCTCAAGAGACCCAGTACTTC
TRBV7-2,TRBJ2-3,.,.,CASSSYLRTDTQYF,TGTGCCAGCAGCTCCTACTTACGCACAGATACGCAGTATTTT
TRBV15,TRBJ2-1,TRBD2,.,CATSRGVGAGGHEQFF,TGTGCCACCAGCAGAGGAGTTGGGGCGGGAGGGCATGAGCAGTTCTTC
TRBV18,TRBJ1-1,.,.,CASSPGPGVNTEAFF,TGTGCCAGCTCACCTGGACCGGGGGTGAACACTGAAGCTTTCTTT
TRBV10-3,TRBJ1-4,.,.,CAISRNPQTEREKLFF,TGTGCCATCAGCCGTAACCCTCAGACAGAGCGTGAAAAACTGTTTTTT
TRBV9,TRBJ2-4,.,.,CASSVDPGAKNIQYF,TGTGCCAGCAGCGTAGATCCGGGGGCCAAAAACATTCAGTACTTC
TRBV7-2,TRBJ1-4,.,few,CASSLYTGRGNEKLFF,TGTGCCAGCAGCTTATATACCGGCAGGGGAAATGAAAAACTGTTTTTT
TRBV5-8,TRBJ2-1,.,.,CASSPWAFRNEQFF,TGTGCCAGCAGCCCCTGGGCCTTTCGCAATGAGCAGTTCTTC
TRBV6-6,TRBJ1-5,TRBD1,.,CATRDSLNQPQHF,TGTGCCACACGGGACAGCCTCAATCAGCCCCAGCATTTT
TRBV11-2,TRBJ2-7,TRBD2,few,CASSSTGTSGPYSSYEQYF,TGTGCCAGCAGCTCGACCGGGACTAGCGGGCCTTATAGCTCCTACGAGCAGTACTTC
TRBV5-1,TRBJ2-5,.,.,CASSSEDSTQETQYF,TGCGCCAGCAGCTCCGAAGACTCAACTCAAGAGACCCAGTACTTC
TRBV27,TRBJ1-5,.,.,CASSGDSNQPQHF,TGTGCCAGCAGTGGAGACAGCAATCAGCCCCAGCATTTT
TRBV2,TRBJ2-4,.,.,CASSEGAGVIAKNIQYF,TGTGCCAGCAGTGAAGGCGCAGGGGTAATAGCCAAAAACATTCAGTACTTC
TRBV7-9,TRBJ2-7,.,.,CASSRVQGDYEQYF,TGTGCCAGCAGCCGTGTACAGGGAGACTACGAGCAGTACTTC
TRBV9,TRBJ2-4,TRBD2,.,CANSGEGLAGSWEAKNIQYF,TGTGCCAACAGCGGAGAGGGACTAGCGGGTAGTTGGGAAGCCAAAAACATTCAGTACTTC
TRBV18,TRBJ1-4,TRBD1,.,CASSPGQNEKLFF,TGTGCCAGCTCACCGGGACAGAACGAAAAACTGTTTTTT
TRBV27,TRBJ1-2,.,.,CASSPHRKNYGYTF,TGTGCCAGCAGTCCCCACAGGAAAAACTATGGCTACACCTTC
TRBV27,TRBJ2-3,TRBD2,once,CASSFNGRGDTQYF,TGTGCCAGCAGTTTTAACGGGAGGGGAGATACGCAGTATTTT
TRBV2,TRBJ2-2,TRBD2,.,CAQFVGGEDTGELFF,TGTGCTCAATTTGTGGGAGGGGAGGACACCGGGGAGCTGTTTTTT
TRBV4-2,TRBJ2-7,.,.,CASSQRTGTYEQYF,TGTGCCAGCAGCCAACGGACGGGAACCTACGAGCAGTACTTC
TRBV27,TRBJ1-1,.,.,CASSHRNTNTEAFF,TGTGCCAGCAGTCACAGGAATACGAACACTGAAGCTTTCTTT
TRBV7-6,TRBJ2-7,TRBD2,.,CASSLWRGGGEQYF,TGTGCCAGCAGCTTATGGAGAGGCGGGGGCGAGCAGTACTTC
TRBV6-5,TRBJ1-2,.,.,CASSSSGQGGGYTF,TGTGCCAGCAGTTCTTCTGGGCAGGGCGGCGGCTACACCTTC
TRBV6-5,TRBJ2-7,.,.,CASSPGQFFEQYF,TGTGCCAGCAGCCCCGGACAGTTCTTCGAGCAGTACTTC
TRBV5-1,TRBJ1-3,.,once,CASSLSAGTFGNTIYF,TGCGCCAGCAGCTTGTCGGCAGGTACTTTTGGAAACACCATATATTTT
TRBV30,TRBJ1-1,.,.,CGGGTSKMNTEAFF,TGTGGGGGGGGGACAAGTAAAATGAACACTGAAGCTTTCTTT
TRBV4-2,TRBJ1-1,.,.,CASSPASGTNTEAFF,TGTGCCAGCAGCCCCGCGTCGGGAACTAACACTGAAGCTTTCTTT
TRBV28,TRBJ2-7,.,.,CASRSSYEQYF,TGTGCCAGTAGATCCTCCTACGAGCAGTACTTC
TRBV7-2,TRBJ2-2,.,.,CASSPFGAGNTGELFF,TGTGCCAGCAGCCCCTTTGGGGCTGGGAACACCGGGGAGCTGTTTTTT
TRBV28,TRBJ1-3,TRBD1,once,CASRGWGQGSSGNTIYF,TGTGCCAGCAGAGGCTGGGGACAGGGGAGCTCTGGAAACACCATATATTTT
TRBV4-1,TRBJ2-7,.,once,CASSQDVGAAYEQYF,TGCGCCAGCAGCCAAGATGTGGGGGCGGCCTACGAGCAGTACTTC
TRBV2,TRBJ1-2,TRBD1,.,CASSGDREEDGYTF,TGTGCCAGCAGCGGGGACAGGGAGGAGGATGGCTACACCTTC